The 17 T cell receptor beta chains below all came from one sample that was sequenced in a study of shared clonotypes between healthy human individuals. Sequencing used immunoSEQ multiplex PCR; TCRdb keeps in-frame clones, though not all of them. Among about 710,000 clones, over 55% were seen once, and the ten largest hold around 1.8%. The sample taken for sequencing was memory CD4+ T cells sorted from blood. Subset specified: CD45RA-negative fraction. These TCRs come from a young woman in good health.

The CDR3 sequence: CASSPQGGEQYF. CDR3 DNA: TGTGCCAGCAGCCCTCAGGGGGGTGAGCAGTACTTC. The J gene is TRBJ2-7, the V gene TRBV9; a weak D match, TRBD1 (7 bases). V dropped 4 bases and J dropped 7 bases, with 12 bases sitting between them. The V gene's germline CDR1 is SGDLS and CDR2 YYNGEE. The CDR3 sequence is 12 residues long.

V and J are TRBV6-6 and TRBJ1-5, with D possibly TRBD1 on 5 matching bases. Germline-derived CDR1 and CDR2 are MNHNY and SVGAGI (reference sequence). The CDR3 extends over 15 amino acids. Trimming took 7 bases from V and 5 from J, leaving 18 bases between them. Here the CDR3 reads CASTPGGRGDQPQHF. CDR3 coding DNA: TGTGCCAGCACTCCGGGGGGTAGGGGTGATCAGCCCCAGCATTTT.

The rearrangement joins TRBV7-9 to TRBJ2-6, with 14 bases identical to TRBD2. Germline V lookup: CDR1 SEHNR, CDR2 FQNEAQ (reference sequence). Trimming took 5 bases from V and 4 from J; bases not matched to a gene: 7. This CDR3 comprises 18 residues. The CDR3 protein is CASSARLAGGGGANVLTF. The CDR3 coding sequence is TGTGCCAGCAGCGCCAGACTAGCGGGAGGGGGAGGGGCCAACGTCCTGACTTTC.

The CDR3 region is CASSSLVNTEAFF. In nucleotides, the CDR3 is TGTGCCAGCAGCTCGCTAGTAAACACTGAAGCTTTCTTT. This chain links TRBV11-3 with TRBJ1-1, with unresolved D. This CDR3 region has 13 residues. Germline loops: CDR1 SGHNT, CDR2 YENEEA. Deletions cut 4 bases from V and 2 bases from J, with 8 bases between.

This rearrangement joins TRBV28 to TRBJ2-7, with 14 bases aligning to TRBD2. The CDR3 runs 16 residues. V shed 6 bases and J 3 bases; nucleotides not matched to a gene: 7. Germline CDR1 MDHEN, CDR2 SYDVKM. DNA of the CDR3: TGTGCCAGCAGACGCGGGACTAGCGGGAGTCTCTACGAGCAGTACTTC. The encoded protein is CASRRGTSGSLYEQYF.

The chain uses TRBV4-1 and TRBJ1-1; TRBD1 aligns across 9 bases. The CDR3 is 17 amino acids. The germline gives CDR1 MGHRA, CDR2 YSYEKL. V lost 1 base, J lost 4 bases, and 10 bases stayed unmatched. This chain's CDR3 is CASSQADRTGAGTEAFF. The CDR3 DNA is TGCGCCAGCAGCCAAGCGGATCGGACAGGGGCCGGCACTGAAGCTTTCTTT.

The count of this clone is one. The chain carries TRBV19 and TRBJ2-3; a weak D match, TRBD2 (6 bases). CDR3 size: 13 residues. The V gene's germline CDR1 is LNHDA and CDR2 SQIVND (reference sequence). Trimming stripped 4 bases from V and 2 bases from J, with 7 bases between. The CDR3 DNA reads as TGTGCCAGTAGTAGCGGGGACACAGATACGCAGTATTTT. Translated, it gives CASSSGDTDTQYF.

The chain links TRBV6-6 to TRBJ1-4; 11 bases match TRBD1. The length of the CDR3 is 14 residues. V lost 6 bases and J lost 8; bases outside the gene matches: 5. CDR1 is MNHNY and CDR2 is SVGAGI in the germline V gene (reference sequence). The CDR3 here is CASSRGQGAEKLFF. The DNA for the CDR3 is TGTGCCAGCAGCCGAGGACAGGGGGCGGAAAAACTGTTTTTT.

The V and J genes are TRBV29-1 and TRBJ1-3; D remains ambiguous. The CDR3 runs 14 residues. CDR1 is SQVTM, CDR2 ANQGSEA, per germline. V was trimmed by 0 bases and J by 1 base, leaving 7 bases between them. DNA of the CDR3: TGCAGCGTTGAAGAGGGTAGGTCTGGAAACACCATATATTTT. As protein: CSVEEGRSGNTIYF.

The V gene is TRBV2, the J gene TRBJ1-4, with 9 nucleotides matching TRBD1. The ends lost 8 bases at V and 3 bases at J; junction bases unmatched: 7. The CDR3 runs 15 residues. Germline-derived CDR1 and CDR2 are SNHLY and FYNNEI. The CDR3 loop is CASRRDRVANEKLFF. The CDR3 region has the DNA TGTGCCAGCCGCCGGGACAGGGTAGCTAATGAAAAACTGTTTTTT.

The rearrangement links TRBV4-3 to TRBJ2-1; D may be TRBD2 (5 bases). This CDR3 has 15 residues. V gave up 3 bases and J gave up 6 bases, with 15 bases separating them. Germline CDR1 reads LGHNA; CDR2 reads YSLEER. CDR3 amino acids: CASSHPLRDSNEQFF. The CDR3 nucleotides read TGCGCCAGCAGCCACCCTCTTCGGGATTCCAATGAGCAGTTCTTC.

The chain uses TRBV6-6 and TRBJ2-7, with TRBD2 identical over 9 bases. The V and J ends lost 0 bases and 0 bases, in that order; junction bases with no gene match: 3. The CDR3 is made up of 16 amino acids. In germline, CDR1 is MNHNY, CDR2 SVGAGI (reference sequence). CDR3 DNA sequence: TGTGCCAGCAGTTACTCCGGCGGGAGGGCCTCCTACGAGCAGTACTTC. The encoded protein is CASSYSGGRASYEQYF.

J is TRBJ1-3 and V is TRBV30; D is ambiguous. The V gene lost 7 bases and the J gene lost 1 base, with 8 bases spanning the gap. CDR3 length: 12 residues. Germline V lookup: CDR1 GTSNPN, CDR2 SVGIG (reference sequence). The CDR3 DNA sequence: TGTGCCTACCCAGGTTCTGGAAACACCATATATTTT. Translated, it gives CAYPGSGNTIYF.

The CDR3 nucleotides are TGTGCCAGCAGCCCGGGACAGGATAACGCCGGGGAGCTGTTTTTT. Translating it yields CASSPGQDNAGELFF. The chain uses TRBV28 and TRBJ2-2; 8 bases are a match to TRBD1. CDR3 size: 15 residues. Germline-derived CDR1 and CDR2 are MDHEN and SYDVKM. The ends lost 6 bases at V and 6 bases at J; junction bases unmatched: 9. Using reference TRBV28 and TRBJ2-2 for the parts outside the CDR3, the full variable domain is DVKVTQSSRYLVKRTGEKVFLECVQDMDHENMFWYRQDPGLGLRLIYFSYDVKMKEKGDIPEGYSVSREKKERFSLILESASTNQTSMYLCASSPGQDNAGELFFGEGSRLTVL.

This clone was seen more than once but under ten times. V usage is TRBV10-3 and J usage is TRBJ2-1; the match to TRBD2 covers 9 bases. V dropped 0 bases and J dropped 9; count of bases not matched to a gene: 6. This CDR3 is 15 amino acids long. Germline V lookup: CDR1 ENHRY, CDR2 SYGVKD. This chain's CDR3 is CAISESNSGRIEQFF. The DNA of the CDR3 is TGTGCCATCAGTGAGTCGAATAGCGGGAGAATTGAGCAGTTCTTC.

This sequence joins TRBV5-1 and TRBJ2-6, with D unclear. Trimming took off 2 bases at V and 0 bases at J, with 3 bases between the two ends. The CDR3 has 14 residues. CDR1 and CDR2 from the germline V gene are SGHRS and YFSETQ. The CDR3 DNA follows: TGCGCCAGCAGCTTCAACTCTGGGGCCAACGTCCTGACTTTC. Translating it yields CASSFNSGANVLTF.

The chain employs TRBV2 and TRBJ2-2, with 8 bases that match TRBD1. Germline CDR1 SNHLY, CDR2 FYNNEI. V lost 8 bases and J lost 6; bases outside the gene matches: 8. The CDR3 spans 14 residues. CDR3 loop: CASGFTGGPGELFF. DNA of the CDR3: TGTGCCAGCGGCTTTACAGGGGGTCCCGGGGAGCTGTTTTTT. The variable domain in full, completed from reference TRBV2 and TRBJ2-2, reads EPEVTQTPSHQVTQMGQEVILRCVPISNHLYFYWYRQILGQKVEFLVSFYNNEISEKSEIFDDQFSVERPDGSNFTLKIRSTKLEDSAMYFCASGFTGGPGELFFGEGSRLTVL.